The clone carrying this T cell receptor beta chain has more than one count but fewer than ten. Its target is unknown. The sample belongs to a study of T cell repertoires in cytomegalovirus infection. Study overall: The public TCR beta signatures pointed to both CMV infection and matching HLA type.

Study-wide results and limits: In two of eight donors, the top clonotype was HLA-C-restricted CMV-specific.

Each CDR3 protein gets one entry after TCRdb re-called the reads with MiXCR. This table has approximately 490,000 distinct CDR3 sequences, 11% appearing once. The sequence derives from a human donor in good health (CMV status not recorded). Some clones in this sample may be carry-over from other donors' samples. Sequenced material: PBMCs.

In DNA, the CDR3 is TGTGCCAGCTCAAGGGACCAACTCTCTGGGGCCAACGTCCTGACTTTC. Translated, it gives CASSRDQLSGANVLTF. This chain joins TRBV18 and TRBJ2-6; D possibly matches TRBD1 or TRBD2 (5 bases each). Germline V CDR1 and CDR2: KGHSH, LQKENI. The CDR3 contains 16 residues. Trimming cost V 5 bases and J 0 bases, with 11 bases left between them.